These T cell receptor beta chains were read from a single sample in a study of OX40 agonist ivuxolimab in advanced cancers. Using immunoSEQ multiplex PCR, the repertoire was profiled, and TCRdb retains in-frame clones only, with some absent. Among 55,000 to 65,000 clones listed, approximately 84% were seen once. The sample was CD4+ or CD8+ T cells sorted from blood, taken in a trial of the OX40 agonist ivuxolimab. These receptors were collected from an adult with an advanced solid tumor such as melanoma, head and neck, liver or kidney cancer. Each CDR3 is given with its conserved first and last residue. A D gene is named only where the DNA matches it firmly. Clone size appears in some rows only: once, few, many, or a class for an expanded clone.

cdr3_nt,cdr3_aa,j_call,v_call,d_call,clone_size,cdr3_length
TGTGCCAGCAGACTAGCGCAGGCCTACGAGCAGTACTTC,CASRLAQAYEQYF,TRBJ2-7,TRBV6-5,TRBD2,.,13
TGTGCCAGCTCACCACCGAGCGGGAGGGCCGGCAATGAGCAGTTCTTC,CASSPPSGRAGNEQFF,TRBJ2-1,TRBV18,TRBD2,.,16
TGTGCCAGCAGTGAGAACACTGAAGCTTTCTTT,CASSENTEAFF,TRBJ1-1,TRBV6-5,.,.,11
TGTGCCAGCAGCCCCGGGATGAACACCGGGGAACTGTTTTTT,CASSPGMNTGELFF,TRBJ2-2,TRBV5-4,.,.,14
TGTGCCAGCTCACCACCCCGGACAGGGGCTGTGGAGACCCAGTACTTC,CASSPPRTGAVETQYF,TRBJ2-5,TRBV18,TRBD1,.,16
TGTGCCAGCACCCAGGAAGGACAGAGCGTCTATGGCTACACCTTC,CASTQEGQSVYGYTF,TRBJ1-2,TRBV4-2,.,.,15
TGTGCCAGCAGTCGACAGGGAGGTACCAATCAGCCCCAGCATTTT,CASSRQGGTNQPQHF,TRBJ1-5,TRBV6-4,TRBD1,few,15
TGTGCCAGCAGTCTAGGGGGACTAGTCGGCACCGGGGAGCTGTTTTTT,CASSLGGLVGTGELFF,TRBJ2-2,TRBV28,TRBD2,.,16
TGTGCCAGCAGCTTAGCTAGAGATCAGCCCCAGCATTTT,CASSLARDQPQHF,TRBJ1-5,TRBV11-2,.,.,13
TGTGCCAGTAGTACCCAACGGTCAACTAATGAAAAACTGTTTTTT,CASSTQRSTNEKLFF,TRBJ1-4,TRBV19,.,once,15
TGTGCCAGCAGCCCTGAAGACAGGGCGGCTGAGCAGTACTTC,CASSPEDRAAEQYF,TRBJ2-7,TRBV6-6,TRBD1,.,14
TGTGCCAGCAGCTTAAAAGGTGGAAACACCATATATTTT,CASSLKGGNTIYF,TRBJ1-3,TRBV7-3,.,.,13
TGTGCCAGCAGCCAATCCTTCACGGGGGACGATGGCTACACCTTC,CASSQSFTGDDGYTF,TRBJ1-2,TRBV16,.,.,15
TGTGCCAGCAGCCAAGAGGTGGCTACCTACGAGCAGTACTTC,CASSQEVATYEQYF,TRBJ2-7,TRBV14,.,.,14
TGTGCCAGGCTGTCGGCGGGAGGTGGAGATACGCAGTATTTT,CARLSAGGGDTQYF,TRBJ2-3,TRBV6-5,TRBD2,.,14
TGTGCCAGCAGTTTAATTAGCGGGAGGAATAGTGAGCAGTACTTC,CASSLISGRNSEQYF,TRBJ2-7,TRBV27,TRBD2,.,15
TGTGCCAGCAGTTTGGGCAGGGCTTACGAGCAGTACTTC,CASSLGRAYEQYF,TRBJ2-7,TRBV27,.,.,13
TGTGCCAGCAGTTTATTGAGACAGGCTAACTATGGCTACACCTTC,CASSLLRQANYGYTF,TRBJ1-2,TRBV28,.,.,15
TGTGCCTCTTCAGGACACTGGCTCGGCGAGCAGTACTTC,CASSGHWLGEQYF,TRBJ2-7,TRBV6-1,.,.,13
TGTGCCACAAGACAGGGGACCGGGGCCAACGTCCTGACTTTC,CATRQGTGANVLTF,TRBJ2-6,TRBV27,TRBD1,once,14
TGTGCCAGCAGTGATGGGGGACAGGGAACGGATACGCAGTATTTT,CASSDGGQGTDTQYF,TRBJ2-3,TRBV2,TRBD1,once,15
TGTGCCAGCAGTTTATGGGCTAGCGGGGGGCCGAACACCGGGGAGCTGTTTTTT,CASSLWASGGPNTGELFF,TRBJ2-2,TRBV27,TRBD2,.,18
TGTGCCAGTAGTATAGCTGGATCCGGCTACACCTTC,CASSIAGSGYTF,TRBJ1-2,TRBV19,.,.,12
TGTGCCAGCAGCCCGCAAACAGGGGGTGAGCAGTTCTTC,CASSPQTGGEQFF,TRBJ2-1,TRBV2,TRBD1,.,13
TGTGCCAGCAGCTTAGGTCCAGCGGGGGGGCTTGGCGAGCAGTACTTC,CASSLGPAGGLGEQYF,TRBJ2-7,TRBV7-2,TRBD2,.,16
TGTGCCCACATGTCCCCCGACACTGAAGCTTTCTTT,CAHMSPDTEAFF,TRBJ1-1,TRBV6-6,.,.,12
TGTGCCAGCAGCTTCCGGACAGGGGTGATTGAAGCTTTCTTT,CASSFRTGVIEAFF,TRBJ1-1,TRBV7-2,TRBD1,few,14